This entry features one T cell receptor beta chain sequence. V lost 8 bases and J 11 bases, leaving 12 bases between the germline ends. Germline values: CDR1 LNHDA, CDR2 SQIVND (reference sequence). The CDR3 runs to 10 residues. This record comes from a study of Tregs in tolerant kidney transplant recipients. The repertoire was sequenced with immunoSEQ multiplex PCR; TCRdb's copy has only in-frame clones and lacks some. The sample comprises more than 95,000 clones, roughly 93% of which are singletons, and roughly 0.61% rests with the top ten. The sequencing input was CD4+ T cells from blood. The receptor was derived from a human donor in good health. The chain is built from TRBV19 and TRBJ1-1; D gene unclear. The CDR3 spells CASGTLGAFF. CDR3 nucleotide sequence: TGTGCCAGTGGTACATTGGGGGCTTTCTTT.